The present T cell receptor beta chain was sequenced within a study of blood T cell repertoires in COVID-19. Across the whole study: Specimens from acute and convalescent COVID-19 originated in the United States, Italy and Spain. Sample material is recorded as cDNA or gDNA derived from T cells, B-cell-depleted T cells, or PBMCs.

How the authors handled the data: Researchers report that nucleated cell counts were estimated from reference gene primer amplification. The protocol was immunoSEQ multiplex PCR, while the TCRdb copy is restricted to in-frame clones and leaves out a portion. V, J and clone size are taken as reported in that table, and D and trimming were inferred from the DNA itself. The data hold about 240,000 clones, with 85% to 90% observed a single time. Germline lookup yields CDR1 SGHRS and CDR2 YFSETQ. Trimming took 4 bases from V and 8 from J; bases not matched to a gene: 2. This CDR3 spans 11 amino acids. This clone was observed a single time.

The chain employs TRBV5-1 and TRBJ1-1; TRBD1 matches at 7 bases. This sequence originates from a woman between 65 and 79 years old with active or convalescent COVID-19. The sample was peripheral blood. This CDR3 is CASSAQGEAFF. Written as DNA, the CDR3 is TGCGCCAGCAGCGCACAGGGGGAAGCTTTCTTT.